The rows below give T cell receptor beta chains drawn from one sample of a study of technical replicates of blood from several donors. Using immunoSEQ multiplex PCR, the repertoire was profiled, and TCRdb retains in-frame clones only, with some absent. This table holds 76,000 or so clones, 80% to 90% found once. Sequenced: PBMCs. These receptors originate from a human donor in good health. Some clones in this sample may be carry-over from other donors' samples. The CDR3 runs from the conserved cysteine through the conserved F or W. Fields, in order: clone size, V gene, J gene, D gene, CDR3 DNA, CDR3 protein. The D gene is left open where the match is weak. Not all rows give a size; the values are once, few, many and, for expanded clones, a class.

NA	TRBV7-9	TRBJ1-3	NA	TGTGCCGGGGGAGGTAGCCGGGCCCCTGGAAACACCATATATTTT	CAGGGSRAPGNTIYF
many	TRBV7-2	TRBJ1-1	NA	TGTGCCAGCAGCCCCACTGTAACCATGAACACTGAAGCTTTCTTT	CASSPTVTMNTEAFF
NA	TRBV19	TRBJ1-4	TRBD1	TGTGCCAGTAGCACGTCCCGGGACAGCGCAACTAATGAAAAACTGTTTTTT	CASSTSRDSATNEKLFF
NA	TRBV11-2	TRBJ2-1	TRBD2	TGTGCCAGCAGCACGACTAGCGGGAGTCGTGAGCAGTTCTTC	CASSTTSGSREQFF
NA	TRBV9	TRBJ2-7	TRBD2	TGTGCCAGCAGCGTAGACGGGAGGGTAACGGGAGAGCAGTACTTC	CASSVDGRVTGEQYF
NA	TRBV5-1	TRBJ2-3	NA	TGCGCCAGCTCGGTAGCGGGCACAGATACGCAGTATTTT	CASSVAGTDTQYF
NA	TRBV15	TRBJ2-1	NA	TGTGCCACCAGCCGCCGGGTAGGTTTAGCCAATGAGCAGTTCTTC	CATSRRVGLANEQFF
NA	TRBV30	TRBJ2-5	NA	TGTGCCTGGAGTCCCGGAGTCTGGCCGAAACAAGAGACCCAGTACTTC	CAWSPGVWPKQETQYF
once	TRBV7-2	TRBJ1-2	NA	TGTGCCAGCAGCTTAGACCCAGGGCCCTTGGGCGGCTACACCTTC	CASSLDPGPLGGYTF
NA	TRBV29-1	TRBJ1-1	NA	TGCAGCGTTTCCAGGGGTGGATATGCTTTCTTT	CSVSRGGYAFF
few	TRBV19	TRBJ1-5	TRBD1	TGTGCCAGTAGTCCCTTGGACAGGTCTAGCAATCAGCCCCAGCATTTT	CASSPLDRSSNQPQHF
NA	TRBV29-1	TRBJ2-1	TRBD2	TGCAGCGGCGGGGGGAACAATGAGCAGTTCTTC	CSGGGNNEQFF
NA	TRBV9	TRBJ1-6	NA	TGTGCCAGCAGTGATCAGGGAAGGAAGTCCTATAATTCACCCCTCCACTTT	CASSDQGRKSYNSPLHF
NA	TRBV15	TRBJ1-2	NA	TGTGCCACCAGCCGCGACAGGACCACTAACTATGGCTACACCTTC	CATSRDRTTNYGYTF
NA	TRBV4-3	TRBJ2-5	TRBD2	TGCGCTCGGGGGGAGCGGGAGAGAGGTTTAGAAGAGACCCAGTACTTC	CARGERERGLEETQYF
NA	TRBV6-1	TRBJ2-7	TRBD1	TGTGCCAGCGGCCTGACAGGGGCTAACGAGCAGTACTTC	CASGLTGANEQYF
NA	TRBV6-6	TRBJ2-4	NA	TGTGCCAGCAGTTCCACCACAGGGATCAAAAACATTCAGTACTTC	CASSSTTGIKNIQYF
NA	TRBV18	TRBJ1-1	NA	TGTGCCAGCTCCCTCGGCGGGAGTATGAACACTGAAGCTTTCTTT	CASSLGGSMNTEAFF
once	TRBV6-5	TRBJ2-5	TRBD2	TGTGCCAGCAGTAGGACTAGCGGGCAAGAGACCCAGTACTTC	CASSRTSGQETQYF
NA	TRBV9	TRBJ1-4	NA	TGTGCCAGCAGCCCCGGGGCAACTAATGAAAAACTGTTTTTT	CASSPGATNEKLFF
NA	TRBV6-5	TRBJ1-3	TRBD1	TGTGCCAGCAGTCGACAGGGGGTCACTGGAAACACCATATATTTT	CASSRQGVTGNTIYF
NA	TRBV7-3	TRBJ2-1	NA	TGTGCCAGCAGCTTAAGCGGGGCCTACAATGAGCAGTTCTTC	CASSLSGAYNEQFF
NA	TRBV18	TRBJ2-3	NA	TGTGCCAGCTCACTCGGTTTGAGCACAGATACGCAGTATTTT	CASSLGLSTDTQYF
once	TRBV30	TRBJ2-7	NA	TGTGCCTGGGCTCGTAGTACCGGCGAGCAGTACTTC	CAWARSTGEQYF
NA	TRBV15	TRBJ2-5	NA	TGTGCCACCTCGAACCGGCGAGGTGGCGAGACCCAGTACTTC	CATSNRRGGETQYF
NA	TRBV7-3	TRBJ2-2	NA	TGTGCCAGCAGCTTAACGTCGGGGGCCGGGGAGCTGTTTTTT	CASSLTSGAGELFF